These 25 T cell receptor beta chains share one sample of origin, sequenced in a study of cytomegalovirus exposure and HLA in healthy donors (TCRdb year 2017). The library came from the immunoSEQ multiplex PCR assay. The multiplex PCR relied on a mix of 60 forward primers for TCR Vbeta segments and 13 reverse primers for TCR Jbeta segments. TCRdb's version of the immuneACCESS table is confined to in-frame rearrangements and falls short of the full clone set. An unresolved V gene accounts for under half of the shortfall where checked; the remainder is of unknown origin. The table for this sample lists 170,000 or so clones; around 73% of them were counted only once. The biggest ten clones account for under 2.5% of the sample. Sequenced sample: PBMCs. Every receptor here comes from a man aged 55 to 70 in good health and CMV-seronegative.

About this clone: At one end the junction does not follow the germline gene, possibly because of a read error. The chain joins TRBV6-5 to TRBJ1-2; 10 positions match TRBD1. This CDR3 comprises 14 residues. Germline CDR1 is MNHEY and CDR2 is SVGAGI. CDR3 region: CASRSGTGASGYPF. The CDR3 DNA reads TGTGCCAGCAGATCCGGGACAGGGGCATCGGGCTACCCCTTC.

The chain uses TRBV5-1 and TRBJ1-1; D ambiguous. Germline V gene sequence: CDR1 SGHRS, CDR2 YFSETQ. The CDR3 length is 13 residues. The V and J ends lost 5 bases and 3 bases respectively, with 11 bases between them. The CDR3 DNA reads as TGCGCCAGCAGACGTACCGGGGACACTGAAGCTTTCTTT. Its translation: CASRRTGDTEAFF.

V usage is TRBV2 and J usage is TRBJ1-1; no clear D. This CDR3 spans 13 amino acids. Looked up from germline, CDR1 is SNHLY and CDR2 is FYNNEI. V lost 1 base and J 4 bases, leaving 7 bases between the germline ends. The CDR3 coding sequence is TGTGCCAGCAGTGAAGGAGGCGTCACTGAAGCTTTCTTT. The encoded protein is CASSEGGVTEAFF. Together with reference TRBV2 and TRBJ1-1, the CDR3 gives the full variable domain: EPEVTQTPSHQVTQMGQEVILRCVPISNHLYFYWYRQILGQKVEFLVSFYNNEISEKSEIFDDQFSVERPDGSNFTLKIRSTKLEDSAMYFCASSEGGVTEAFFGQGTRLTVV.

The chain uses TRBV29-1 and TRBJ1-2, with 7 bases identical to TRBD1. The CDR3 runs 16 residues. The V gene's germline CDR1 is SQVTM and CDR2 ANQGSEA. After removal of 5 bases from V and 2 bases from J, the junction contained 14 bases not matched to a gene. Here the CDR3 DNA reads TGCAGCGTTCCCCTATGGGACAGAAAGGGGAACTATGGCTACACCTTC. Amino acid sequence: CSVPLWDRKGNYGYTF.

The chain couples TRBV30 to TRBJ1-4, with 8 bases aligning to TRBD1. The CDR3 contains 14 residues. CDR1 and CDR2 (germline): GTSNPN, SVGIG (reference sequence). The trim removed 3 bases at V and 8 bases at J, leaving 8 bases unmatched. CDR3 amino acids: CAWRTDRVDEKLFF. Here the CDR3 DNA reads TGTGCCTGGAGGACGGACAGGGTAGACGAAAAACTGTTTTTT.

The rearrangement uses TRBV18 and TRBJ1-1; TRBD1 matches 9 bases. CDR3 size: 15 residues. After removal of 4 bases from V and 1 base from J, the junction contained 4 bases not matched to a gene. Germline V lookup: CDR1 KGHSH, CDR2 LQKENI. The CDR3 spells CASSRGGQGNTEAFF. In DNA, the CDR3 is TGTGCCAGCTCACGCGGGGGACAGGGGAACACTGAAGCTTTCTTT.

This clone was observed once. As DNA, the CDR3 is TGTGCCAGCAGCCCCGGACAGGGGGTTGAAAAACTGTTTTTT. It yields the protein CASSPGQGVEKLFF. This chain connects TRBV5-8 to TRBJ1-4; 10 bases match TRBD1. V lost 4 bases and J lost 7; bases outside the gene matches: 4. The CDR3 has 14 amino acids. Germline loops: CDR1 SGHTS, CDR2 YDEGEE.

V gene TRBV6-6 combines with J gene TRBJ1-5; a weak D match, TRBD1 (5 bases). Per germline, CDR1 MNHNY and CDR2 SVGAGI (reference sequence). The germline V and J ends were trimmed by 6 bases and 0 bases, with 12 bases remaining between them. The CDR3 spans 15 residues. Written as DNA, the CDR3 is TGTGCCAGCAGGGAGCGGGGCAATAGCAATCAGCCCCAGCATTTT. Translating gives CASRERGNSNQPQHF.

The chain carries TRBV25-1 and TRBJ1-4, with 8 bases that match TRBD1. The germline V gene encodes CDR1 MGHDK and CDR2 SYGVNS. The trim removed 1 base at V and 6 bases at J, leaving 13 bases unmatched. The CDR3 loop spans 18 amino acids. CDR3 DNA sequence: TGTGCCAGCAGTGAATCAGGTGGGACAGGCCTTAGGTATGAAAAACTGTTTTTT. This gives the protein CASSESGGTGLRYEKLFF.

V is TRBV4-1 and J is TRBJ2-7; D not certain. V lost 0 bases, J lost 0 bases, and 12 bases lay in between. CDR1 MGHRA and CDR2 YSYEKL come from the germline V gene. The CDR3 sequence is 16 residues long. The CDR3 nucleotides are TGCGCCAGCAGCCAAGATCTCCTCTTTAGCTCCTACGAGCAGTACTTC. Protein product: CASSQDLLFSSYEQYF.

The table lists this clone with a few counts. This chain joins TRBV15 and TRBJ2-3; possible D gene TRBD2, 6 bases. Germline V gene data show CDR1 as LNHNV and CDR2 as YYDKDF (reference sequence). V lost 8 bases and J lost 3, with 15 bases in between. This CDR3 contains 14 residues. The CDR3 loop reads CATAAGSSTDTQYF. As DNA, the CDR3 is TGTGCCACCGCCGCGGGAAGTTCTACAGATACGCAGTATTTT.

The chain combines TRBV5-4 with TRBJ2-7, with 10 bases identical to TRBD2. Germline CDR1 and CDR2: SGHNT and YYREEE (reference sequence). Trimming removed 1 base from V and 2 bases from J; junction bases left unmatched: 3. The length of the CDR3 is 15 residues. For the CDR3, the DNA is TGTGCCAGCAGCTTGTCTAGCGGGAGTACCTACGAGCAGTACTTC. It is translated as CASSLSSGSTYEQYF.

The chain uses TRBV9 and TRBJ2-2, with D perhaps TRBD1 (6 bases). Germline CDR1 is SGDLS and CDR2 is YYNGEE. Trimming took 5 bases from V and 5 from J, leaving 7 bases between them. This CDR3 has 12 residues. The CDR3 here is CASSQGTGELFF. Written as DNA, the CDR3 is TGTGCCAGCAGTCAGGGGACCGGGGAGCTGTTTTTT.

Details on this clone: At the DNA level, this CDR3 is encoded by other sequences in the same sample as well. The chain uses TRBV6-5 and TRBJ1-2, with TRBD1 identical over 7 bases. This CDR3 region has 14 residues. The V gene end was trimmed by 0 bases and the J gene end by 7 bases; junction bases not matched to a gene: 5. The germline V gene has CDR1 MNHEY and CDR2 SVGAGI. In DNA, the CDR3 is TGTGCCAGCAGTTACTCCGACAGGGCCGGTGGCTACACCTTC. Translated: CASSYSDRAGGYTF.

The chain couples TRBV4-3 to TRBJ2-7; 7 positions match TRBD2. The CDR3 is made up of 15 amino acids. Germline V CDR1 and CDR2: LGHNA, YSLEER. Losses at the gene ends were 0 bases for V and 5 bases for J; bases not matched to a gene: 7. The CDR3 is CASSQEGRAHDEQYF. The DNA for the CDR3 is TGCGCCAGCAGCCAAGAGGGGAGGGCACACGACGAGCAGTACTTC.

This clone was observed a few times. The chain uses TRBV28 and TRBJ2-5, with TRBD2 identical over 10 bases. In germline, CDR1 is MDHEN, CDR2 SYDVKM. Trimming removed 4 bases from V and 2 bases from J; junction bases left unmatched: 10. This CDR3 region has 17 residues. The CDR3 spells CASSSPGLADAQETQYF. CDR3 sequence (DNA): TGTGCCAGCAGTTCCCCTGGACTAGCGGATGCACAAGAGACCCAGTACTTC.

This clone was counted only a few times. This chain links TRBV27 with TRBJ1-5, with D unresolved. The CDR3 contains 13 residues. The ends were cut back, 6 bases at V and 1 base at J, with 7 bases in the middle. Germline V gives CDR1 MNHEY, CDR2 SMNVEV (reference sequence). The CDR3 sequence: CASSSRSNQPQHF. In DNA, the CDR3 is TGTGCCAGCAGCTCCCGGAGCAATCAGCCCCAGCATTTT.

Here the CDR3 reads CASSPGPATSGKNIQYF. The CDR3 DNA is TGTGCCAGCAGCCCCGGTCCGGCGACCTCGGGGAAAAACATTCAGTACTTC. This chain uses TRBV7-6 with TRBJ2-4, with TRBD2 as a possible D gene (5 bases). This CDR3 comprises 17 residues. Germline loops: CDR1 SGHVS, CDR2 FNYEAQ. V lost 5 bases to trimming and J lost 4 bases, with 21 bases between them.

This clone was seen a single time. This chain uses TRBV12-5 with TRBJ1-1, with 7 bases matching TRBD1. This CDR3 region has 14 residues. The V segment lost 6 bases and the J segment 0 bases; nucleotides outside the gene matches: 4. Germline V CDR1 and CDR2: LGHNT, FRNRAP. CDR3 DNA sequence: TGTGCTAGTGGGCCCGGGACAGTGAACACTGAAGCTTTCTTT. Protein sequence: CASGPGTVNTEAFF.

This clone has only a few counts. CDR3 nucleotides: TGTGCCAGCGGTACAGGGTGGGGCTACACCTTC. This sequence encodes CASGTGWGYTF. The chain combines TRBV6-5 with TRBJ1-2; the D gene is possibly TRBD1 (6 bases). The CDR3 covers 11 residues. Germline V CDR1 and CDR2: MNHEY, SVGAGI. V was trimmed by 8 bases and J by 8 bases, leaving 12 bases between them.

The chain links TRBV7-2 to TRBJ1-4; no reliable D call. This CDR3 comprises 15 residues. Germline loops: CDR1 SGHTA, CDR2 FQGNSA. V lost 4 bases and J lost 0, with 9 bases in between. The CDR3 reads CASSSAGTTNEKLFF. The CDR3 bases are TGTGCCAGCAGCTCAGCCGGGACAACTAATGAAAAACTGTTTTTT.

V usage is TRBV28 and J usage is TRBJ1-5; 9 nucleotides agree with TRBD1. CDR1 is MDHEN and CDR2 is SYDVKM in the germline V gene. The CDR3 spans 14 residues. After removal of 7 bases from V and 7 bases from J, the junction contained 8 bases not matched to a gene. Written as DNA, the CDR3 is TGTGCCAGCACTACAGGGGGCATCCCCCAGCCCCAGCATTTT. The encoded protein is CASTTGGIPQPQHF. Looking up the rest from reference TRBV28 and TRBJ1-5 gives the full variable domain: DVKVTQSSRYLVKRTGEKVFLECVQDMDHENMFWYRQDPGLGLRLIYFSYDVKMKEKGDIPEGYSVSREKKERFSLILESASTNQTSMYLCASTTGGIPQPQHFGDGTRLSIL.

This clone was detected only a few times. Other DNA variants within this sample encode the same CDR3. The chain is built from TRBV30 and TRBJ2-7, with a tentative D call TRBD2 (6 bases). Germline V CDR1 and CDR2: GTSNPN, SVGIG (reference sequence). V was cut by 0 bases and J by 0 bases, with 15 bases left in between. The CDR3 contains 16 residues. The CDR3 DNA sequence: TGTGCCTGGAGTGTACGAGCGGGTGCGAGCTCCTACGAGCAGTACTTC. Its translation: CAWSVRAGASSYEQYF. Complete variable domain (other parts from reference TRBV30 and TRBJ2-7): SQTIHQWPATLVQPVGSPLSLECTVEGTSNPNLYWYRQAAGRGLQLLFYSVGIGQISSEVPQNLSASRPQDRQFILSSKKLLLSDSGFYLCAWSVRAGASSYEQYFGPGTRLTVT.

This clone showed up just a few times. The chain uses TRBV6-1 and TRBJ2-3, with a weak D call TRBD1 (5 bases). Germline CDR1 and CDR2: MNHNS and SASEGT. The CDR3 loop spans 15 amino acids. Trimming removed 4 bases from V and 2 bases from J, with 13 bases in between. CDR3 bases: TGTGCCAGCAGTGCAGTGGACACCTTCACAGATACGCAGTATTTT. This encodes CASSAVDTFTDTQYF.

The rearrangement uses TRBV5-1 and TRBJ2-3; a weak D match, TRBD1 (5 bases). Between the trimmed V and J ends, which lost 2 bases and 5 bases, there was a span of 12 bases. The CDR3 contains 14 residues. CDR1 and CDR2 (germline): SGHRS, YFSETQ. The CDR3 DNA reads TGCGCCAGCAGCTTTCAGGGTAGAGGAGATACGCAGTATTTT. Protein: CASSFQGRGDTQYF.